This T cell receptor (beta chain) was profiled in a study of blood T cell repertoires in COVID-19. Study as a whole: The study drew acute and convalescent COVID-19 samples from the United States, Italy and Spain.

Profiled with immunoSEQ multiplex PCR; TCRdb holds only in-frame clones, not every one. The table lists around 150,000 clones, approximately 80% of them singletons. Trimming removed 11 bases from V and 7 bases from J; junction bases left unmatched: 4. Germline-derived CDR1 and CDR2 are MDHEN and SYDVKM. The CDR3 spans 12 residues. Source material: peripheral blood. The receptor comes from a woman aged 80 or over in a cohort sampled during active or convalescent COVID-19. The chain uses TRBV28 and TRBJ1-6, with 8 bases lining up with TRBD1. The CDR3 sequence is CALRQGNSPLHF. CDR3 sequence (DNA): TGTGCCCTAAGACAGGGGAATTCACCCCTCCACTTT.